This TCR beta chain was sequenced during a study of cytomegalovirus exposure and HLA in healthy donors. Overall study context: Falling in the Caucasian-associated ancestry cluster were 65% to 90% of around 370 genotyped donors.

Study-level points and caveats: The listing of about 150 TCR beta chains classed them as cytomegalovirus-associated. Later analysis identified 16,000 or so TCR beta sequences associated with HLA alleles, using a false discovery rate threshold of 0.05. Most of the CMV-associated TCR beta chains (in a later analysis) appeared to be HLA-restricted.

Regarding this clone: Its target is unknown.

Germline V gives CDR1 LNHDA, CDR2 SQIVND (reference sequence). The CDR3 sequence is 16 residues long. The J segment lost 6 bases and the V segment lost 4 bases, leaving 8 bases of the junction unmatched. PCR was performed using 60 Vbeta and 13 Jbeta primers. Clones were read by immunoSEQ multiplex PCR, and TCRdb kept only the in-frame ones, dropping some. The sample has under 150,000 clones, 70% to 85% seen once. The sequence was obtained from a male donor in good health and CMV-seronegative. The rearrangement uses TRBV19 and TRBJ2-1; 11 nucleotides match TRBD2. Material for sequencing was PBMCs. DNA for the CDR3: TGTGCCAGTAGTACGGGGCCGGGACTAGCGGCCAATGAGCAGTTCTTC. It specifies CASSTGPGLAANEQFF.